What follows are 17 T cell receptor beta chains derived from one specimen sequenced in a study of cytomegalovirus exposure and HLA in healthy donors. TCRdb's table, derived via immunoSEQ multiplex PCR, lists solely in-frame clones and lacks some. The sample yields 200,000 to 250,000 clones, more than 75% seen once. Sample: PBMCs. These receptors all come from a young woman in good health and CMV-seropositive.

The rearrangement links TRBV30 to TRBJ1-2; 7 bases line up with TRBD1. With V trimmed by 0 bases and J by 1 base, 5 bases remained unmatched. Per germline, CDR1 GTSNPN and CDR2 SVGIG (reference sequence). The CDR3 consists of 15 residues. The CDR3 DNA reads TGTGCCTGGAGTGTACCCCGACAGGGTAACTATGGCTACACCTTC. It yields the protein CAWSVPRQGNYGYTF.

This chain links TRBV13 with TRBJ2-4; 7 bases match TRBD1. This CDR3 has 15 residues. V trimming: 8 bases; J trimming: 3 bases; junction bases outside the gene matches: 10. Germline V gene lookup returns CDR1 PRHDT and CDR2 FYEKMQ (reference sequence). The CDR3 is CASAGRTGRKNIQYF. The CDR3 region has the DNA TGTGCCAGCGCCGGACGGACAGGCCGCAAAAACATTCAGTACTTC.

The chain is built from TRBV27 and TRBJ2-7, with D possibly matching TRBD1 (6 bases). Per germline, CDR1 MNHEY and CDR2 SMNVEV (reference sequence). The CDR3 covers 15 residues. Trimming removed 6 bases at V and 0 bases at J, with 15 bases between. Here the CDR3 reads CASSQQGPVSYEQYF. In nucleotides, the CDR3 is TGTGCCAGCAGCCAACAGGGTCCCGTCTCCTACGAGCAGTACTTC.

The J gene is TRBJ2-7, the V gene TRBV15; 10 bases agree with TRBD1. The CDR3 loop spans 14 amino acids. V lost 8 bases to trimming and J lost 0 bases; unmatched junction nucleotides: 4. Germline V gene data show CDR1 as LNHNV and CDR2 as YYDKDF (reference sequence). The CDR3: CATGGQGSSYEQYF. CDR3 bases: TGTGCCACCGGGGGACAGGGGTCCTCCTACGAGCAGTACTTC.

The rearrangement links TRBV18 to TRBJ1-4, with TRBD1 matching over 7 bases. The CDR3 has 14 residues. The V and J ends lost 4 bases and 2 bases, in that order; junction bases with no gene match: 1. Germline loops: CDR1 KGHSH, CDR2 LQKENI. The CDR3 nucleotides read TGTGCCAGCTCACGAGGGGGCACTAATGAAAAACTGTTTTTT. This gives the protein CASSRGGTNEKLFF.

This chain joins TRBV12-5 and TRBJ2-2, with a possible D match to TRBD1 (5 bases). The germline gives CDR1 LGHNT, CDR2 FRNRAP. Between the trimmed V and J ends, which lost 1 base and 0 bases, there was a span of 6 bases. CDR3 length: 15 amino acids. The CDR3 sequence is CASGLGQTNTGELFF. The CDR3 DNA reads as TGTGCTAGTGGTTTGGGACAGACGAACACCGGGGAGCTGTTTTTT.

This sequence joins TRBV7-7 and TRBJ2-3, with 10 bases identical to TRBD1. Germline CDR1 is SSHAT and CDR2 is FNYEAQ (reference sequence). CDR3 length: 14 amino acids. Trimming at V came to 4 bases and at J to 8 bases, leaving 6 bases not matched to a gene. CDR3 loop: CASSSGTGVFTQYF. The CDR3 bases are TGTGCCAGCAGCTCGGGGACAGGGGTATTTACGCAGTATTTT.

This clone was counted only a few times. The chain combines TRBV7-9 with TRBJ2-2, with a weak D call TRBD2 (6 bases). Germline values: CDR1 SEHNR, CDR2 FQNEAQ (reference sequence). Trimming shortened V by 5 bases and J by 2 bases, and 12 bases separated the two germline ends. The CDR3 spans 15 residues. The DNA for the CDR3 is TGTGCCAGCAGCCCTGGACTACTTAACACCGGGGAGCTGTTTTTT. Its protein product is CASSPGLLNTGELFF.

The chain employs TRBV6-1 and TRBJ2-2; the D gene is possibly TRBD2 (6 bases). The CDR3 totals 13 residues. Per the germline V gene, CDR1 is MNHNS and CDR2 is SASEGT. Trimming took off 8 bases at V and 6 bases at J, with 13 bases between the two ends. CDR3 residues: CASWGTGAGELFF. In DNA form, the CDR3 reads TGTGCCAGCTGGGGGACGGGAGCCGGGGAGCTGTTTTTT.

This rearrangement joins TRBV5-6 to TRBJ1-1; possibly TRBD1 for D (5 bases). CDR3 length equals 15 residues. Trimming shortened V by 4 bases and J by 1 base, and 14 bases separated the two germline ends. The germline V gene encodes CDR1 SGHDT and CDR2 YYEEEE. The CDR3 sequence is CASSREVQGNTEAFF. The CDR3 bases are TGTGCCAGCAGCCGGGAGGTGCAGGGGAACACTGAAGCTTTCTTT.

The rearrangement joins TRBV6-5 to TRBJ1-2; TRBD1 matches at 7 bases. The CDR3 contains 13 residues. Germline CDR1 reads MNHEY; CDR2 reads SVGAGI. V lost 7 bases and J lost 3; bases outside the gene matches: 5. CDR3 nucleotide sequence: TGTGCCAGCAAGGCCAGGGGGGACTATGGCTACACCTTC. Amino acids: CASKARGDYGYTF.

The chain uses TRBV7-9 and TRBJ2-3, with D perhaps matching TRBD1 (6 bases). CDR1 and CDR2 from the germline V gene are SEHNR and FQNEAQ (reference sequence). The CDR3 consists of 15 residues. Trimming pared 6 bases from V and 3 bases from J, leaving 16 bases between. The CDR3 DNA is TGTGCCAGCAGAGAGGGGCAGGGGATGACAGATACGCAGTATTTT. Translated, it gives CASREGQGMTDTQYF.

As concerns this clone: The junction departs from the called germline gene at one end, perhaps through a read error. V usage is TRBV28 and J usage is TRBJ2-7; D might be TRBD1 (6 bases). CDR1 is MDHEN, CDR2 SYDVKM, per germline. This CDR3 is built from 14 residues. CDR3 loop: CASSLGAQSGARGF. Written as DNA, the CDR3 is TGTGCCAGCAGTTTAGGCGCACAATCAGGGGCCAGGGGTTTC.

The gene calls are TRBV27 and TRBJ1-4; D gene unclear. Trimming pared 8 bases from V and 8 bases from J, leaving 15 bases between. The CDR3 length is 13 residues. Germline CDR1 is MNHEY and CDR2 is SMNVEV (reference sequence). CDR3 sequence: CASCRGLGEKLFF. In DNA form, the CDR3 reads TGTGCCAGCTGCCGGGGTTTAGGAGAAAAACTGTTTTTT.

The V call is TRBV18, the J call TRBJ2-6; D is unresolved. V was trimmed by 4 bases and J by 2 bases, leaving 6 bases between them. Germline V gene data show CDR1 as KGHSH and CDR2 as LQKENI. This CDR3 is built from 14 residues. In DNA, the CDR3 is TGTGCCAGCTCACTAGAACCTGGGGCCAACGTCCTGACTTTC. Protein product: CASSLEPGANVLTF.

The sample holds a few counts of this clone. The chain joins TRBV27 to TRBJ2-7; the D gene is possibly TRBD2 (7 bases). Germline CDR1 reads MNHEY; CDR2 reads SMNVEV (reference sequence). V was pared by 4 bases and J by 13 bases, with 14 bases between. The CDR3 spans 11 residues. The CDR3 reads CASSSGGRGYF. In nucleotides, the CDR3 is TGTGCCAGCAGTTCGGGGGGCCGGGGATACTTC.

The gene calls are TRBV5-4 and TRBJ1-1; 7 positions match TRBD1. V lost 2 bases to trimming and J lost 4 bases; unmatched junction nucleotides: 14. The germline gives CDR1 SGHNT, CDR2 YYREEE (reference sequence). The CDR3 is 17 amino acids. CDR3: CASSFNAADRRSTEAFF. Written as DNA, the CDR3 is TGTGCCAGCAGCTTTAACGCCGCGGACAGGAGGAGCACTGAAGCTTTCTTT.